The next 25 T cell receptor beta chains were all read from a single sample in a study of human T cells and chemical hapten exposure (dated by TCRdb to the early 2020s). The meaning of the sample's time point label: patch test 1, 2 weeks after DPC sensitization. This specimen's treatment or condition label, per the study, means: therapeutic diphenylcyclopropenone sensitization with weekly scalp DPC. Libraries came from RACE. The data were produced on a NextSeq 500. The public sequencing data were trimmed at Q25 with fastp and processed into clonotypes with MiXCR by TCRdb, which kept only in-frame beta chains. Rows matching on CDR3 protein sequence are summarized as one entry with the most common DNA and genes. In this sample the table shows tens of thousands of distinct CDR3 sequences, under 9% of which occur a single time. Jointly, the top ten make up 1.5% to 1.7% of the sample. The material sequenced was whole blood, taken in connection with sensitization to the hapten diphenylcyclopropenone (DPC). Receptors were obtained from a woman younger than 45 with alopecia areata. Some clones in this sample may be carry-over from other donors' samples.

This clonotype was detected only a few times. This chain links TRBV29-1 with TRBJ2-3; 8 nucleotides match TRBD2. The germline CDR1 and CDR2 sequences are SQVTM and ANQGSEA. The CDR3 runs 15 residues. V lost 6 bases and J lost 4; bases outside the gene matches: 12. CDR3 amino acids: CSVDRAGAWADTQYF. As DNA, the CDR3 is TGCAGCGTGGACCGAGCGGGGGCCTGGGCAGATACGCAGTATTTT.

This clonotype has more than one count but fewer than ten. V and J are TRBV29-1 and TRBJ1-2; tentatively, D is TRBD1 (6 bases). The CDR3 has 15 residues. Germline CDR1 reads SQVTM; CDR2 reads ANQGSEA. Trimming left V 3 bases short and J 7 bases short, with 21 bases between. In DNA form, the CDR3 reads TGCAGCGTTGATACTCGGGGGGCTAGGGTGTCTGGCTACACCTTC. Translating it yields CSVDTRGARVSGYTF.

The table lists this clonotype with many counts. V is TRBV12-3 or TRBV12-4 and J is TRBJ2-7; 8 bases match TRBD2. J gave up 4 bases and V 1 base, and 6 bases lay outside the gene matches. The CDR3 consists of 15 residues. This chain's CDR3 is CASSLGSGGRYEQYF. CDR3 nucleotide sequence: TGTGCCAGCAGTTTAGGCAGCGGGGGAAGGTACGAGCAGTACTTC.

This clonotype was counted ten times or more. The chain uses TRBV6-6 and TRBJ1-1; D is perhaps TRBD1 (6 bases). The CDR3 loop spans 14 amino acids. V gave up 6 bases and J gave up 1 base, with 12 bases separating them. Germline-derived CDR1 and CDR2 are MNHNY and SVGAGI (reference sequence). In nucleotides, the CDR3 is TGTGCCAGCAGCCGAGACAGGACGAACACTGAAGCTTTCTTT. Amino acid sequence: CASSRDRTNTEAFF.

This clonotype has a handful of counts. The genes are TRBV13 and TRBJ1-1, with TRBD1 as a possible D gene (6 bases). The length of the CDR3 is 14 residues. Germline V CDR1 and CDR2: PRHDT, FYEKMQ (reference sequence). The V end lost 8 bases, the J end lost 7 bases, and 20 bases lay between the germline ends. The CDR3 region is CASVSAGGRDEAFF. For the CDR3, the DNA is TGTGCCAGCGTCTCAGCGGGGGGGCGGGATGAAGCTTTCTTT.

This clonotype was observed many times. V usage is TRBV7-2 and J usage is TRBJ2-1; the match to TRBD2 covers 7 bases. V shed 5 bases and J 2 bases; nucleotides not matched to a gene: 6. CDR1 is SGHTA, CDR2 FQGNSA, per germline. The CDR3 runs 15 residues. The CDR3 region has the DNA TGTGCCAGCAGCAAGGGACTAACCACCTACAATGAGCAGTTCTTC. This codes for CASSKGLTTYNEQFF.

This clonotype showed up many times. The gene calls are TRBV2 and TRBJ1-5; D unclear. Looked up from germline, CDR1 is SNHLY and CDR2 is FYNNEI. The CDR3 sequence is 13 residues long. V lost 3 bases and J 7 bases, leaving 10 bases between the germline ends. CDR3 DNA: TGTGCCAGCAGTGATGGTACTTTCCAGCCCCAGCATTTT. Amino acid sequence: CASSDGTFQPQHF. Full variable domain (outside the CDR3, taken from reference TRBV2 and TRBJ1-5): EPEVTQTPSHQVTQMGQEVILRCVPISNHLYFYWYRQILGQKVEFLVSFYNNEISEKSEIFDDQFSVERPDGSNFTLKIRSTKLEDSAMYFCASSDGTFQPQHFGDGTRLSIL.

This clonotype appeared a few times. This rearrangement joins TRBV7-2 to TRBJ1-5, with D uncertain. Trimming shortened V by 4 bases and J by 0 bases, and 10 bases separated the two germline ends. The germline V gene has CDR1 SGHTA and CDR2 FQGNSA. CDR3 length equals 15 residues. CDR3 bases: TGTGCCAGCAGCTCGCTCCCCTATAGCAATCAGCCCCAGCATTTT. Residues: CASSSLPYSNQPQHF.

This clonotype was picked up a small number of times. V and J are TRBV7-2 and TRBJ2-1; no reliable D call. Germline CDR1 SGHTA, CDR2 FQGNSA. This CDR3 contains 13 residues. Trimming took 1 base from V and 10 from J, leaving 11 bases between them. In DNA, the CDR3 is TGTGCCAGCAGCTTAGGGCTTGGGGTCGAGCAGTTCTTC. It is translated as CASSLGLGVEQFF. Combining the CDR3 with reference TRBV7-2 and TRBJ2-1 gives the whole variable domain GAGVSQSPSNKVTEKGKDVELRCDPISGHTALYWYRQSLGQGLEFLIYFQGNSAPDKSGLPSDRFSAERTGGSVSTLTIQRTQQEDSAVYLCASSLGLGVEQFFGPGTRLTVL.

A word on this clonotype: Being one base from a much bigger clone, this may be a read error. In DNA, the CDR3 is TGTGCCAGCAGTCGGGACAGGGGTAACACTGAAGCTTTCTTT. It yields the protein CASSRDRGNTEAFF. This sequence joins TRBV12-3 or TRBV12-4 and TRBJ1-1, with TRBD1 matching 10 bases. J lost 2 bases, V lost 5 bases, and 2 bases had no gene match. This CDR3 spans 14 amino acids.

Ten or more counts support this clonotype. The chain joins TRBV15 to TRBJ1-2; maybe TRBD1 (5 bases). Germline loops: CDR1 LNHNV, CDR2 YYDKDF (reference sequence). The CDR3 extends over 13 amino acids. The V end was cut by 0 bases, the J end by 11 bases, with 13 bases between. The CDR3 reads CATSRDIKGSYTF. The CDR3 DNA sequence: TGTGCCACCAGCAGAGATATTAAGGGGAGTTACACCTTC.

V and J are TRBV6-1 and TRBJ2-7, with D perhaps TRBD1 (5 bases). The V end was cut by 4 bases, the J end by 2 bases, with 12 bases between. The germline V gene has CDR1 MNHNS and CDR2 SASEGT. The CDR3 consists of 14 residues. The CDR3 region is CASSASGMPYEQYF. CDR3 DNA: TGTGCCAGCAGTGCATCAGGGATGCCCTACGAGCAGTACTTC.

This clonotype occurred a few times. V gene TRBV7-8 combines with J gene TRBJ2-7; TRBD2 might be the D (7 bases). Trimming stripped 2 bases from V and 1 base from J, with 21 bases between. Germline CDR1 is SGHVS and CDR2 is FQNEAQ. The CDR3 totals 18 residues. For the CDR3, the DNA is TGTGCCAGCAGCTTAAGATCTGGGGGGGGCCTCAAGTCCTACGAGCAGTACTTC. Translation gives CASSLRSGGGLKSYEQYF. The whole variable domain, filled in from reference TRBV7-8 and TRBJ2-7, reads GAGVSQSPRYKVAKRGQDVALRCDPISGHVSLFWYQQALGQGPEFLTYFQNEAQLDKSGLPSDRFFAERPEGSVSTLKIQRTQQEDSAVYLCASSLRSGGGLKSYEQYFGPGTRLTVT.

For this clonotype: A single base separates this from a much larger clone, so it may be a read error. The rearrangement links TRBV30 to TRBJ2-2; tentatively, D is TRBD1 (6 bases). The CDR3 is made up of 13 amino acids. Trimming pared 1 base from V and 6 bases from J, leaving 9 bases between. Looked up from germline, CDR1 is GTSNPN and CDR2 is SVGIG (reference sequence). CDR3 bases: TGTGCCTGGAGTGGACCAGGGGCCGGGGAGCTGTTTTTT. Encoded protein: CAWSGPGAGELFF.

This rearrangement joins TRBV6-5 to TRBJ2-6; TRBD2 matches at 7 bases. The V gene's germline CDR1 is MNHEY and CDR2 SVGAGI. Trimming cost V 4 bases and J 4 bases; bases outside gene matches: 4. The CDR3 is made up of 15 amino acids. CDR3 sequence: CASSSGGSGANVLTF. In DNA, the CDR3 is TGTGCCAGCAGTTCGGGGGGTTCGGGGGCCAACGTCCTGACTTTC.

This clonotype was seen repeatedly, ten times or more. The chain joins TRBV6-1 to TRBJ2-3, with TRBD1 identical over 10 bases. Germline trimming cut 7 bases from V and 4 bases from J; bases unmatched to any gene: 5. The CDR3 runs to 14 residues. Germline loops: CDR1 MNHNS, CDR2 SASEGT. CDR3 in DNA: TGTGCCAGCAATCGACAGGGGGCTTCAGATACGCAGTATTTT. This codes for CASNRQGASDTQYF.

The sample holds many counts of this clonotype. The chain uses TRBV20-1 and TRBJ1-6, with 7 bases fitting TRBD1. V was pared by 5 bases and J by 6 bases, with 7 bases of the junction left unmatched. CDR3 length: 14 amino acids. The germline CDR1 and CDR2 sequences are DFQATT and SNEGSKA (reference sequence). For the CDR3, the DNA is TGCAGTGCTGGTCTACAGGGGCCTAATTCACCCCTCCACTTT. Translation: CSAGLQGPNSPLHF.

This clonotype was observed at least ten times. CDR3 region: CASSPGPKETQYF. The CDR3 coding sequence is TGCGCCAGCAGCCCGGGACCTAAAGAGACCCAGTACTTC. This chain links TRBV5-1 with TRBJ2-5, with D perhaps assigned TRBD1 or TRBD2 (5 bases each). The V and J ends lost 4 bases and 3 bases respectively, with 10 bases between them. CDR1 is SGHRS and CDR2 is YFSETQ in the germline V gene. The CDR3 contains 13 residues.

This clonotype was counted only a few times. The chain joins TRBV20-1 to TRBJ1-5; 9 bases agree with TRBD1. Trimming cost V 6 bases and J 2 bases; bases outside gene matches: 5. The CDR3 spans 14 residues. Germline V gene lookup returns CDR1 DFQATT and CDR2 SNEGSKA (reference sequence). CDR3 sequence reads: CSARTGAGNQPQHF. The CDR3 DNA is TGCAGTGCAAGGACAGGGGCGGGCAATCAGCCCCAGCATTTT.

This clonotype has a single count. This sequence joins TRBV12-3 or TRBV12-4 and TRBJ1-5; unclear D gene. V was shortened by 5 bases and J by 2 bases, with 10 bases between the two germline ends. The CDR3 loop spans 14 amino acids. CDR3 sequence reads: CASSRHSGNQPQHF. Written as DNA, the CDR3 is TGTGCCAGCAGTCGACATTCAGGCAATCAGCCCCAGCATTTT.

This clonotype was detected ten times or more. The chain has TRBV30 and TRBJ1-4; D uncertain. The length of the CDR3 is 16 residues. From germline, CDR1 is GTSNPN and CDR2 SVGIG (reference sequence). Between the trimmed V and J ends, which lost 3 bases and 0 bases, there was a span of 14 bases. CDR3 in amino acids: CAWRGGLSATNEKLFF. The DNA of the CDR3 is TGTGCCTGGAGGGGCGGTCTTTCAGCAACTAATGAAAAACTGTTTTTT. Filled out from reference TRBV30 and TRBJ1-4, the complete variable domain reads SQTIHQWPATLVQPVGSPLSLECTVEGTSNPNLYWYRQAAGRGLQLLFYSVGIGQISSEVPQNLSASRPQDRQFILSSKKLLLSDSGFYLCAWRGGLSATNEKLFFGSGTQLSVL.

V usage is TRBV14 and J usage is TRBJ1-1; D is uncertain. The CDR3 has 18 amino acids. Trimming removed 1 base at V and 5 bases at J, with 23 bases between. Germline CDR1 reads SGHDN; CDR2 reads FVKESK. The CDR3 protein is CASSQVGRLGSKRTEAFF. The CDR3 DNA is TGTGCCAGCAGCCAAGTAGGTCGGTTGGGGTCCAAGCGGACTGAAGCTTTCTTT.

Many counts were recorded for this clonotype. In DNA form, the CDR3 reads TGTGCCAGCAGCCAAGAGTCTGACTATGGCTACACCTTC. Amino acids: CASSQESDYGYTF. The chain carries TRBV3-1 and TRBJ1-2; D remains unclear. Germline loops: CDR1 LGHDT, CDR2 YNNKEL (reference sequence). Trimming removed 0 bases from V and 3 bases from J, with 5 bases in between. The CDR3 is made up of 13 amino acids.

The chain joins TRBV5-1 to TRBJ2-3; D is ambiguous. The CDR3 totals 11 residues. Germline CDR1 and CDR2: SGHRS and YFSETQ. V shed 3 bases and J shed 9 bases, with 8 bases lying between them. This CDR3 is CASSCSGTQYF. CDR3 in DNA: TGCGCCAGCAGCTGTTCTGGAACGCAGTATTTT.

This clonotype has ten or more counts. The chain has TRBV11-2 and TRBJ2-7; TRBD2 agrees at 8 bases. CDR3 length equals 16 residues. The germline V gene has CDR1 SGHAT and CDR2 FQNNGV. The V gene end was trimmed by 1 base and the J gene end by 5 bases; junction bases not matched to a gene: 10. The CDR3 bases are TGTGCCAGCAGCTTAGCTTTTTCGGGGGGGCCGGACGAGCAGTACTTC. Protein sequence: CASSLAFSGGPDEQYF.